These 31 T cell receptor beta chains share one sample of origin, sequenced in a study of T cell changes during pregnancy in multiple sclerosis. Sequencing used immunoSEQ multiplex PCR; TCRdb keeps in-frame clones, though not all of them. The sample has over 50,000 clones, about 90% seen once. The source was peripheral blood, collected in the third trimester of pregnancy. All receptors come from a female donor in good health, enrolled as a control in a pregnancy study.

The rearrangement links TRBV5-1 to TRBJ1-5; no reliable D call. The germline V and J ends were trimmed by 0 bases and 1 base, with 8 bases remaining between them. The CDR3 sequence is 15 residues long. In germline, CDR1 is SGHRS, CDR2 YFSETQ. The CDR3, as DNA: TGCGCCAGCAGCTTGGCCGGCGGGAGCAATCAGCCCCAGCATTTT. Its protein product is CASSLAGGSNQPQHF.

The gene calls are TRBV6-6 and TRBJ1-1, with a possible D match to TRBD1 (6 bases). The germline V gene encodes CDR1 MNHNY and CDR2 SVGAGI (reference sequence). V shed 7 bases and J shed 8 bases, with 11 bases lying between them. The CDR3 contains 11 residues. The CDR3 nucleotides are TGTGCCAGCACTTTAGGACAGGAAGCTTTCTTT. This translates into CASTLGQEAFF.

J is TRBJ2-2 and V is TRBV6-1; tentatively, D is TRBD2 (5 bases). This CDR3 contains 13 residues. V was cut by 10 bases and J by 7 bases, with 16 bases left in between. From germline, CDR1 is MNHNS and CDR2 SASEGT. The CDR3 protein is CATSRGPDGELFF. Written as DNA, the CDR3 is TGTGCCACAAGTCGAGGGCCGGACGGGGAGCTGTTTTTT.

This chain joins TRBV5-5 and TRBJ2-7; D is perhaps TRBD2 (5 bases). The CDR3 consists of 14 residues. Germline-derived CDR1 and CDR2 are SGHKS and YYEKEE (reference sequence). V dropped 1 base and J dropped 3 bases, with 11 bases sitting between them. The CDR3 loop reads CASSLFGVNYEQYF. DNA of the CDR3: TGTGCCAGCAGCTTGTTCGGGGTCAACTACGAGCAGTACTTC.

The chain has TRBV4-2 and TRBJ1-6; TRBD1 matches at 8 bases. This CDR3 is built from 19 residues. The trim removed 0 bases at V and 8 bases at J, leaving 15 bases unmatched. Germline V gene sequence: CDR1 LGHNA, CDR2 YNFKEQ. The CDR3 nucleotides read TGTGCCAGCAGCCAAGAGAGGCGGCAACCTGGGACAGGCTATTCACCCCTCCACTTT. It yields the protein CASSQERRQPGTGYSPLHF.

The chain has TRBV29-1 and TRBJ2-5; the D gene is possibly TRBD1 (5 bases). Germline lookup yields CDR1 SQVTM and CDR2 ANQGSEA. The CDR3 is made up of 12 amino acids. V lost 3 bases and J lost 2, with 7 bases in between. The CDR3 region is CSVDKGQETQYF. The CDR3 region has the DNA TGCAGCGTTGATAAGGGGCAAGAGACCCAGTACTTC. The full variable domain, in which reference TRBV29-1 and TRBJ2-5 provide the parts outside the CDR3, is SAVISQKPSRDICQRGTSLTIQCQVDSQVTMMFWYRQQPGQSLTLIATANQGSEATYESGFVIDKFPISRPNLTFSTLTVSNMSPEDSSIYLCSVDKGQETQYFGPGTRLLVL.

V and J are TRBV7-2 and TRBJ1-3; D gene uncertain. The CDR3 consists of 15 residues. Per the germline V gene, CDR1 is SGHTA and CDR2 is FQGNSA. Trimming shortened V by 2 bases and J by 0 bases, and 8 bases separated the two germline ends. CDR3 DNA: TGTGCCAGCAGCTTATCACACAGCTCTGGAAACACCATATATTTT. Protein product: CASSLSHSSGNTIYF.

The chain has TRBV5-6 and TRBJ2-1, with TRBD2 identical over 7 bases. Trimming at V came to 3 bases and at J to 7 bases, leaving 10 bases not matched to a gene. There are 15 residues in the CDR3. Germline V CDR1 and CDR2: SGHDT, YYEEEE. The CDR3, as DNA: TGTGCCAGCAGCTATACATCGGGAGGTAGGAATGAGCAGTTCTTC. Protein product: CASSYTSGGRNEQFF. Combining the CDR3 with reference TRBV5-6 and TRBJ2-1 gives the whole variable domain DAGVTQSPTHLIKTRGQQVTLRCSPKSGHDTVSWYQQALGQGPQFIFQYYEEEERQRGNFPDRFSGHQFPNYSSELNVNALLLGDSALYLCASSYTSGGRNEQFFGPGTRLTVL.

V gene TRBV2 combines with J gene TRBJ1-1, with 8 bases identical to TRBD1. The CDR3 spans 13 residues. From germline, CDR1 is SNHLY and CDR2 FYNNEI. V shed 8 bases, J shed 1 base, and the junction held 3 bases outside the gene matches. The CDR3, as DNA: TGTGCCAGCGACAGGGGCCAGAACACTGAAGCTTTCTTT. Amino acids: CASDRGQNTEAFF.

This clone was recorded only once. V is TRBV7-9 and J is TRBJ1-2, with unresolved D. This CDR3 region has 13 residues. Germline CDR1 is SEHNR and CDR2 is FQNEAQ (reference sequence). V dropped 5 bases and J dropped 6 bases, with 13 bases sitting between them. DNA for the CDR3: TGTGCCAGCAGCCCACTTCCGGGTAATGGCTACACCTTC. It is translated as CASSPLPGNGYTF.

The genes are TRBV20-1 and TRBJ1-2, with a tentative D call TRBD1 (6 bases). Germline CDR1 is DFQATT and CDR2 is SNEGSKA (reference sequence). This CDR3 spans 11 amino acids. Trimming took off 5 bases at V and 4 bases at J, with 8 bases between the two ends. The CDR3 spells CSARGAYGYTF. The CDR3 DNA is TGCAGTGCTCGGGGGGCCTATGGCTACACCTTC.

V is TRBV6-4 and J is TRBJ2-1; 9 nucleotides line up with TRBD2. Germline assignment: CDR1 MRHNA and CDR2 SNTAGT. Germline trimming cut 2 bases from V and 10 bases from J; bases unmatched to any gene: 9. The CDR3 has 15 residues. CDR3 sequence (DNA): TGTGCCAGCAGTGACCGGGCGGGGGGGCTGCGCGAGCAGTTCTTC. Amino acid sequence: CASSDRAGGLREQFF.

This clone was seen just once. This chain joins TRBV7-2 and TRBJ1-1; D is unresolved. The CDR3 is made up of 14 amino acids. Germline loops: CDR1 SGHTA, CDR2 FQGNSA. Trimming removed 2 bases at V and 0 bases at J, with 7 bases between. The DNA for the CDR3 is TGTGCCAGCAGCTTAAACTTTCTGAACACTGAAGCTTTCTTT. Translation: CASSLNFLNTEAFF.

This chain joins TRBV6-6 and TRBJ2-2, with 8 bases matching TRBD1. The CDR3 consists of 14 residues. After removal of 10 bases from V and 5 bases from J, the junction contained 9 bases not matched to a gene. The germline CDR1 and CDR2 sequences are MNHNY and SVGAGI (reference sequence). CDR3 coding DNA: TGTGCCACCCCCAAGGGGACAGGTACCGGGGAGCTGTTTTTT. Encoded protein: CATPKGTGTGELFF.

The CDR3, as DNA: TGTGCCAGCAGCTTATCCCCCAGGGGCCCCTACGAGCAGTACTTC. Protein product: CASSLSPRGPYEQYF. This chain joins TRBV7-3 and TRBJ2-7; maybe TRBD1 (6 bases). Germline V gene sequence: CDR1 SGHTA, CDR2 FQGTGA. The CDR3 loop spans 15 amino acids. V lost 2 bases and J lost 2, with 13 bases in between.

This clone has only one observation. The chain joins TRBV9 to TRBJ1-5, with D possibly matching TRBD1 (5 bases). The germline V gene has CDR1 SGDLS and CDR2 YYNGEE. Trimming left V 2 bases short and J 0 bases short, with 12 bases between. The CDR3 runs 16 residues. CDR3: CASSVSQVYSNQPQHF. The CDR3 region has the DNA TGTGCCAGCAGCGTGTCACAGGTTTATAGCAATCAGCCCCAGCATTTT.

This chain links TRBV7-3 with TRBJ2-5, with TRBD2 as a possible D gene (6 bases). The V end lost 5 bases, the J end lost 5 bases, and 12 bases lay between the germline ends. This CDR3 has 13 residues. Germline lookup yields CDR1 SGHTA and CDR2 FQGTGA. The CDR3 nucleotides read TGTGCCAGCAGCCCGTGGAGCGGGGAGACCCAGTACTTC. Translated: CASSPWSGETQYF.

This chain joins TRBV4-2 and TRBJ2-3, with TRBD2 identical over 14 bases. The germline gives CDR1 LGHNA, CDR2 YNFKEQ. This CDR3 has 18 amino acids. After removal of 1 base from V and 7 bases from J, the junction contained 10 bases not matched to a gene. CDR3 DNA: TGTGCCAGCAGCCAAGTAGGGGGGACTAGCGGGAGCTCAAATACGCAGTATTTT. Its protein is CASSQVGGTSGSSNTQYF.

V usage is TRBV19 and J usage is TRBJ1-5; the D gene is possibly TRBD1 (6 bases). Germline-derived CDR1 and CDR2 are LNHDA and SQIVND (reference sequence). The CDR3 is 14 residues long. V gave up 6 bases and J gave up 3 bases, with 12 bases separating them. The CDR3 sequence is CASSRGEVNQPQHF. Here the CDR3 DNA reads TGTGCCAGTAGCAGGGGCGAGGTCAATCAGCCCCAGCATTTT.

This sequence joins TRBV7-2 and TRBJ2-1, with 7 positions matching TRBD2. CDR1 and CDR2 (germline): SGHTA, FQGNSA. Unmatched junction bases numbered 7, after V lost 2 bases and J lost 3 bases. The CDR3 length is 16 residues. Here the CDR3 DNA reads TGTGCCAGCAGCTTACCGAGCGGGGAGATCTACAATGAGCAGTTCTTC. Translated: CASSLPSGEIYNEQFF. Full variable domain (outside the CDR3, taken from reference TRBV7-2 and TRBJ2-1): GAGVSQSPSNKVTEKGKDVELRCDPISGHTALYWYRQSLGQGLEFLIYFQGNSAPDKSGLPSDRFSAERTGGSVSTLTIQRTQQEDSAVYLCASSLPSGEIYNEQFFGPGTRLTVL.

This chain joins TRBV5-4 and TRBJ2-5; 9 bases agree with TRBD2. The germline gives CDR1 SGHNT, CDR2 YYREEE (reference sequence). The CDR3 covers 18 residues. Losses at the gene ends were 0 bases for V and 1 base for J; bases not matched to a gene: 10. The CDR3 nucleotides read TGTGCCAGCAGCTTGGTCGCAGCGGGGGGACCTACCCAAGAGACCCAGTACTTC. Its translation is CASSLVAAGGPTQETQYF. The full variable domain, in which reference TRBV5-4 and TRBJ2-5 provide the parts outside the CDR3, is ETGVTQSPTHLIKTRGQQVTLRCSSQSGHNTVSWYQQALGQGPQFIFQYYREEENGRGNFPPRFSGLQFPNYSSELNVNALELDDSALYLCASSLVAAGGPTQETQYFGPGTRLLVL.

The chain has TRBV11-2 and TRBJ1-5; the match to TRBD1 covers 11 bases. The CDR3 covers 16 residues. Germline trimming cut 4 bases from V and 2 bases from J; bases unmatched to any gene: 4. Germline V gives CDR1 SGHAT, CDR2 FQNNGV. The CDR3 DNA is TGTGCCAGCAGCTCCGGGACAGGGGGTGGCAATCAGCCCCAGCATTTT. As protein: CASSSGTGGGNQPQHF.

The V and J genes are TRBV28 and TRBJ1-5, with 9 bases lining up with TRBD1. This CDR3 is built from 16 residues. Germline CDR1 is MDHEN and CDR2 is SYDVKM. V lost 8 bases, J lost 0 bases, and 8 bases stayed unmatched. The DNA of the CDR3 is TGTGCCAGCTTCGGACAGGGGATCAATAGCAATCAGCCCCAGCATTTT. It encodes CASFGQGINSNQPQHF.

On this clone itself: This same CDR3 is encoded by further DNA sequences in the sample. J is TRBJ1-1 and V is TRBV4-3; a weak D match, TRBD1 (6 bases). The CDR3 totals 13 residues. CDR1 and CDR2 from the germline V gene are LGHNA and YSLEER. Trimming left V 6 bases short and J 1 base short, with 9 bases between. CDR3 region: CASSQGQNTEAFF. The CDR3 bases are TGCGCCAGCAGTCAGGGGCAGAACACTGAAGCTTTCTTT.

This clone appeared a few times. The J gene is TRBJ2-3, the V gene TRBV2, with 8 bases that match TRBD2. Germline V gene sequence: CDR1 SNHLY, CDR2 FYNNEI. The CDR3 is made up of 18 amino acids. V was pared by 9 bases and J by 2 bases, with 19 bases of the junction left unmatched. The CDR3 DNA reads as TGTGCCAGTATAGCGTCCCGAAGCGGGGGCCTCCTCACAGATACGCAGTATTTT. Translated: CASIASRSGGLLTDTQYF.

The chain links TRBV7-2 to TRBJ2-5; D is ambiguous. The germline V gene has CDR1 SGHTA and CDR2 FQGNSA. Deletions cut 5 bases from V and 7 bases from J, with 8 bases between. The CDR3 contains 11 residues. The DNA for the CDR3 is TGTGCCAGCAGCCCCCCCGGGACCCAGTACTTC. Residues: CASSPPGTQYF.

The chain joins TRBV19 to TRBJ1-1, with D tentatively TRBD1 (5 bases). The CDR3 consists of 15 residues. From germline, CDR1 is LNHDA and CDR2 SQIVND (reference sequence). Trimming stripped 4 bases from V and 3 bases from J, with 15 bases between. The CDR3 spells CASSRERDFYTEAFF. The CDR3, as DNA: TGTGCCAGTAGTAGAGAAAGGGACTTTTACACTGAAGCTTTCTTT.

The chain recombines TRBV27 with TRBJ1-2, with 8 bases identical to TRBD1. The CDR3 contains 15 residues. Germline CDR1 MNHEY, CDR2 SMNVEV (reference sequence). J was trimmed by 7 bases and V by 5 bases; bases with no gene match: 12. CDR3 bases: TGTGCCAGCAGTCCCCGAGGTCAGGGGGCCGCTGGCTACACCTTC. Residues: CASSPRGQGAAGYTF.

This chain joins TRBV19 and TRBJ1-2; no definite D call. Germline CDR1 is LNHDA and CDR2 is SQIVND (reference sequence). V lost 7 bases, J lost 2 bases, and 8 bases lay in between. This CDR3 has 12 amino acids. The chain's CDR3 is CASTRSNYGYTF. In DNA form, the CDR3 reads TGTGCCAGTACTAGGTCGAACTATGGCTACACCTTC.

V gene TRBV5-1 combines with J gene TRBJ2-2; TRBD1 is a possible D gene (6 bases). V was trimmed by 4 bases and J by 0 bases, leaving 13 bases between them. The CDR3 spans 16 residues. CDR1 and CDR2 from the germline V gene are SGHRS and YFSETQ. The CDR3: CASSHGQPSNTGELFF. CDR3 DNA sequence: TGCGCCAGCAGCCACGGACAGCCTTCGAACACCGGGGAGCTGTTTTTT.

This rearrangement joins TRBV7-2 to TRBJ1-3; the D gene is possibly TRBD1 (6 bases). The CDR3 runs to 16 residues. Germline V gene sequence: CDR1 SGHTA, CDR2 FQGNSA. V was cut by 4 bases and J by 7 bases, with 20 bases left in between. The CDR3 is CASSSMGGQRWNTIYF. The CDR3 DNA sequence: TGTGCCAGCAGCTCAATGGGGGGGCAGCGCTGGAACACCATATATTTT.